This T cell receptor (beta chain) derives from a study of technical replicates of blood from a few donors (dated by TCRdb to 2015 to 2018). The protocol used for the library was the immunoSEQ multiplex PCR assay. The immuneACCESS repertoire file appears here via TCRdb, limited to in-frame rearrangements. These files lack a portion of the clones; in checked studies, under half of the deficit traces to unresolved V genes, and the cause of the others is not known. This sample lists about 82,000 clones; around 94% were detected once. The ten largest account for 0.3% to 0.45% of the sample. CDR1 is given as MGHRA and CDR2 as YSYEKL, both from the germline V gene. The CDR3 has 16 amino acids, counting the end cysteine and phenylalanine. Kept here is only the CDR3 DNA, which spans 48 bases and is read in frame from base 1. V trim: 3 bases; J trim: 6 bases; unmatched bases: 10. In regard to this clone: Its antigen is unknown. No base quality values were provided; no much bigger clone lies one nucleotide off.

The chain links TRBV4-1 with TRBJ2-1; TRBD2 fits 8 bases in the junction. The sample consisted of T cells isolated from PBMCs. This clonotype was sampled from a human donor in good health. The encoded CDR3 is CASSHYKGLAVNEQFF. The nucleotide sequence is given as TGCGCCAGCAGCCACTACAAAGGACTAGCTGTCAATGAGCAGTTCTTC.